This T cell receptor beta chain came from a study of CD8 T cells in Susac syndrome. Whole-study findings and limits: The number of individuals included in the study's TCR sequencing and HLA analysis was acknowledged as relatively small.

After extraction with the RNeasy kit, about 0.5 to 1 ug of the RNA was reverse transcribed using random hexamers. The CDR3 of TCR beta was amplified by immunoSEQ multiplex PCR across 54 Vbeta and 13 Jbeta. TCRdb called the immunoSEQ multiplex PCR reads again in MiXCR, with one record for every CDR3 protein. The repertoire holds roughly 120,000 distinct CDR3 sequences, with around 94% as singletons. Trimming pared 3 bases from V and 2 bases from J, leaving 13 bases between. CDR1 MNHEY and CDR2 SVGEGT come from the germline V gene. This CDR3 spans 15 amino acids. For this clonotype: Its matching antigen is unknown.

Sequencing of TCR beta drew on CD8+ and CD4+ T cells from blood. The source of this sequence is a human donor in good health. The rearrangement joins TRBV6-2 or TRBV6-3 to TRBJ1-1; tentative D call: TRBD1 (6 bases). The sequencing sample was made of CD4+ T cells from PBMCs. CDR3 DNA: TGTGCCAGCAGTTATCCCGCGACAGGCAACACTGAAGCTTTCTTT. Its translation: CASSYPATGNTEAFF.